The source of this T cell receptor (beta chain) is a study of blood T cell repertoires in COVID-19. In the study overall: There were acute and convalescent COVID-19 samples, and they came from the United States, Italy and Spain. Sources were T cells, B-cell-depleted T cells, or PBMCs; the material itself was cDNA or gDNA.

Authors' methods: Estimated nucleated cell counts came from reference gene primer amplification. Profiled with immunoSEQ multiplex PCR; TCRdb holds only in-frame clones, not every one. The D gene and trimming were derived from the DNA, and the V and J assignments and clone size from that table. The sample gives 100,000 or so clones, 69% of which show up once; about 6% is in the top ten. Of note for this clone: Relative to the germline gene, one junction end is altered; a read error may explain this. In the same sample, other DNA sequences code for this CDR3.

Germline assignment: CDR1 SNHLY and CDR2 FYNNEI. CDR3 length: 12 residues. The sequenced material came from peripheral blood. V gene TRBV2 combines with J gene TRBJ2-1; D unclear. The clonotype was recovered from a man of 80 years or more with acute or convalescent COVID-19. In nucleotides, the CDR3 is TGTGCCAGCAGGGAAGACAACAATGAGCAGTTCTTC. Translation: CASREDNNEQFF.